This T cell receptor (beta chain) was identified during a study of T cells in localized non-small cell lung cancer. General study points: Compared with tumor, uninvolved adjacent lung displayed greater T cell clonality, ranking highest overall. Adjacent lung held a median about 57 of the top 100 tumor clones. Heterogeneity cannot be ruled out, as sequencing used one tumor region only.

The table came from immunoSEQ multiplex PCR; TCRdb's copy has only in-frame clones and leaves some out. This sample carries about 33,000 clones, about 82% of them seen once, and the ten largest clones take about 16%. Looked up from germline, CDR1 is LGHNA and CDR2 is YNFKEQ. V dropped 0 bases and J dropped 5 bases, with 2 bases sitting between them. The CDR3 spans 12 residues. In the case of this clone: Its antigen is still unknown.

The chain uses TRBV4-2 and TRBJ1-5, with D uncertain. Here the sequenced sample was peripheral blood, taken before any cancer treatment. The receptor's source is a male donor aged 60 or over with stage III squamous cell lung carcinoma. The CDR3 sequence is CASSQEDQPQHF. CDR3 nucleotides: TGTGCCAGCAGCCAAGAAGATCAGCCCCAGCATTTT.